The following is a T cell receptor (beta chain) sequence with its context. The sample belongs to a study of blood T cell repertoires in COVID-19. Turning to the study itself: PBMCs, B-cell-depleted T cells, or T cells were the source of the cDNA or gDNA that made up the material.

Under the authors' procedure: Scientists estimated how many nucleated cells there were by amplifying reference gene primers. TCRdb's table, derived via immunoSEQ multiplex PCR, lists solely in-frame clones and lacks some. D and trimming come from the DNA, and the V and J calls and clone size come from that table. This sample carries some 69,000 clones, 75% to 90% of them seen once, and the ten largest clones take 4.5% to 5%. Germline V gives CDR1 MNHEY, CDR2 SVGAGI. Deletions cut 2 bases from V and 1 base from J, with 9 bases between. The CDR3 extends over 14 amino acids. The chain recombines TRBV6-5 with TRBJ2-7; possibly TRBD1 for D (6 bases). The material sequenced was peripheral blood. The receptor comes from a woman aged 50 to 60 with active COVID-19. CDR3 amino acids: CASSYVRGSYEQYF. The CDR3 bases are TGTGCCAGCAGTTACGTCAGGGGATCCTACGAGCAGTACTTC.